This T cell receptor (beta chain) originates from a study of cytomegalovirus exposure and HLA in healthy donors. Study results and limitations: As a later analysis revealed, most CMV-associated TCR beta chains appeared HLA-restricted. Later analysis identified about 17,000 TCR beta sequences associated with HLA alleles, using a false discovery rate threshold of 0.05. A later examination showed that TCR association rates differed by HLA locus, with DRB1 most and HLA-C fewest.

A multiplex PCR was run with 60 Vbeta primers and 13 Jbeta primers. Here immunoSEQ multiplex PCR was the method, and the copy in TCRdb shows in-frame clones only, minus some. The sample lists over 150,000 clones; about 80% were seen once. Note on this clone: Its antigen is as yet unknown.

CDR3 length equals 15 residues. Germline trimming cut 8 bases from V and 12 bases from J; bases unmatched to any gene: 18. Germline V gene sequence: CDR1 MGHRA, CDR2 YSYEKL. The clonotype comes from a man between 18 and 35 years old in good health and CMV-seronegative. Material: PBMCs. The V gene is TRBV4-1, the J gene TRBJ1-4; 7 bases agree with TRBD1. The CDR3 DNA follows: TGCGCCAGCGCAGGGGGTTTTTCCCCAAATGGGGAACTGTTTTTT. This encodes CASAGGFSPNGELFF.